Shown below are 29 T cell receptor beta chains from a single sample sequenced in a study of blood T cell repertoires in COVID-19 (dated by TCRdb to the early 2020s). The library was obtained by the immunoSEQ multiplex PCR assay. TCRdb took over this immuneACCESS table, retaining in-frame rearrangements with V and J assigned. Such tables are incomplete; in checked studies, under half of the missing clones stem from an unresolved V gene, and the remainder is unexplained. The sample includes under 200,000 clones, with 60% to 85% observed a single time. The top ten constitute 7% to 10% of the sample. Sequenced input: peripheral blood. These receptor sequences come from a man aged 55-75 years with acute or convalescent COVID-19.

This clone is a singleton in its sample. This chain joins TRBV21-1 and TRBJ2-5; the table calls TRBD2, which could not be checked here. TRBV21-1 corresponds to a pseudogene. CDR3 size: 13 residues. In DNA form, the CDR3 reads TGTGCCAGCAGTTCCGCGGGGGTGGAGACCCAGTACTTC. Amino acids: CASSSAGVETQYF.

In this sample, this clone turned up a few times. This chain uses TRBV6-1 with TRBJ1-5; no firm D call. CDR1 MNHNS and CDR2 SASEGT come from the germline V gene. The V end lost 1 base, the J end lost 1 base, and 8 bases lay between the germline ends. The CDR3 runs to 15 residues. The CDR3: CASSEVTPSNQPQHF. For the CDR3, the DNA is TGTGCCAGCAGTGAAGTTACACCCAGCAATCAGCCCCAGCATTTT.

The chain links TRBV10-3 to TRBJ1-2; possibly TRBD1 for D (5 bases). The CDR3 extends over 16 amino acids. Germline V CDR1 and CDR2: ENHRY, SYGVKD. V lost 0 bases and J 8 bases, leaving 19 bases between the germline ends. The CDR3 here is CAISESRRAQGGGYTF. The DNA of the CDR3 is TGTGCCATCAGTGAGTCGAGAAGAGCCCAGGGAGGCGGCTACACCTTC.

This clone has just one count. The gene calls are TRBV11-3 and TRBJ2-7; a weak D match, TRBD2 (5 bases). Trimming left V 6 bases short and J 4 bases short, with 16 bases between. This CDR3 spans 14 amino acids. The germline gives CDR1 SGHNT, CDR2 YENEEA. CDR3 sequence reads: CASRGIQTTYEQYF. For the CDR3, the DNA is TGTGCCAGCAGGGGGATCCAGACTACGTACGAGCAGTACTTC.

The CDR3 DNA is TGCGCCAGCAGCCAAGAACCAGGAATAAACACTGAAGCTTTCTTT. As protein: CASSQEPGINTEAFF. The chain is built from TRBV4-1 and TRBJ1-1; D remains unclear. The germline CDR1 and CDR2 sequences are MGHRA and YSYEKL. CDR3 length: 15 amino acids. Trimming removed 0 bases at V and 2 bases at J, with 10 bases between.

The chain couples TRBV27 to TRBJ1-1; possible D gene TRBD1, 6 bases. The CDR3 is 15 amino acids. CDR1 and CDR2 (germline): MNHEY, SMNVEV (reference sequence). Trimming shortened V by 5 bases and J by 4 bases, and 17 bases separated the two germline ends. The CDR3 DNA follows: TGTGCCAGCAGTCCCCAGGGGAGGGCCGGCACTGAAGCTTTCTTT. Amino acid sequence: CASSPQGRAGTEAFF.

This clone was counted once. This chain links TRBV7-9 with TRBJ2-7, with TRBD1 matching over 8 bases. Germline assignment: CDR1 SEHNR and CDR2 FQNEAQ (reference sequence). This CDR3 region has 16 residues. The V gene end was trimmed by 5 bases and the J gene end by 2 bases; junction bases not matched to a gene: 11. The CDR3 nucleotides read TGTGCCAGCAGCGCCACACTGGACAGGGACACCTACGAGCAGTACTTC. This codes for CASSATLDRDTYEQYF.

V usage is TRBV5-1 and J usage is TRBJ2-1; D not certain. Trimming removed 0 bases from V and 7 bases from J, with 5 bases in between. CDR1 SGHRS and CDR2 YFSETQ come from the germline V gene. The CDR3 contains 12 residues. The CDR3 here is CASSLVVNEQFF. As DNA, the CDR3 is TGCGCCAGCAGCTTGGTAGTGAATGAGCAGTTCTTC.

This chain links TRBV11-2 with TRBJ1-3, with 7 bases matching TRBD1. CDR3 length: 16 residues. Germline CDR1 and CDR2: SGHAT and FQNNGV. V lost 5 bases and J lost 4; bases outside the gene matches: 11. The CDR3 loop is CASSASTGDRGNTIYF. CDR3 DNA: TGTGCCAGCAGCGCATCAACAGGGGACCGCGGAAACACCATATATTTT.

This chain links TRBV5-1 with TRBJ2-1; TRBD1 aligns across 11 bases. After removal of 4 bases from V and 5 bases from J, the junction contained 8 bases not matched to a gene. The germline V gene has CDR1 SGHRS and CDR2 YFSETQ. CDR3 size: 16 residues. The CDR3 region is CASSPRTGGTNNEQFF. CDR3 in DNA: TGCGCCAGCAGCCCTCGGACAGGGGGCACCAACAATGAGCAGTTCTTC.

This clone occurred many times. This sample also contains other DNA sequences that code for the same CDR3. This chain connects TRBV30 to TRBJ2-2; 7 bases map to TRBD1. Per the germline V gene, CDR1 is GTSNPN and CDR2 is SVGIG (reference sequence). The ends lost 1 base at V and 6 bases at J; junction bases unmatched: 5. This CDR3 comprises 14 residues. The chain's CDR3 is CAWSEVQGAGELFF. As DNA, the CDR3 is TGTGCCTGGAGTGAGGTTCAGGGGGCCGGGGAGCTGTTTTTT.

CDR3 amino acids: CASSGERSSYNSPLHF. In DNA form, the CDR3 reads TGTGCCAGCAGCGGGGAGAGGAGCTCCTATAATTCACCCCTCCACTTT. The V and J genes are TRBV5-5 and TRBJ1-6, with D unclear. V lost 4 bases, J lost 0 bases, and 11 bases lay in between. The CDR3 covers 16 residues. CDR1 and CDR2 from the germline V gene are SGHKS and YYEKEE (reference sequence).

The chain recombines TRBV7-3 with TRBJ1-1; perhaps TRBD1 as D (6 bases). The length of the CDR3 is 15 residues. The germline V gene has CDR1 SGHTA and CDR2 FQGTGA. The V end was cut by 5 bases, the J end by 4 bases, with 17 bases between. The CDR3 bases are TGTGCCAGCAGCCTCTCGACAGGAGGTGGCACTGAAGCTTTCTTT. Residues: CASSLSTGGGTEAFF.

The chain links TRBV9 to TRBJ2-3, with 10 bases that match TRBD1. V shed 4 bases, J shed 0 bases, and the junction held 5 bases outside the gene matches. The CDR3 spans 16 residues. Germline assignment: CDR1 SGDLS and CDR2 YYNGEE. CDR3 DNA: TGTGCCAGCAGCCCCATGGACAGGGGGAGCACAGATACGCAGTATTTT. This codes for CASSPMDRGSTDTQYF.

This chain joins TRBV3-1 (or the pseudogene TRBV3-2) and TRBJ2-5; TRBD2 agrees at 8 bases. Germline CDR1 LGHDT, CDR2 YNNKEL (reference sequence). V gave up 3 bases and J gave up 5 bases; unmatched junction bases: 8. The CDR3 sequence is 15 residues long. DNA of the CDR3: TGTGCCAGCAGCCAGGCCGGGGGGGCTGGGGAGACCCAGTACTTC. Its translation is CASSQAGGAGETQYF.

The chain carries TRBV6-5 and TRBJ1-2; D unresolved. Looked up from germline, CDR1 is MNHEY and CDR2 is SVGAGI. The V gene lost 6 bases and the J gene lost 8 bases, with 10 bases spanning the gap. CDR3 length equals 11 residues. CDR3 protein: CASSLTGGYTF. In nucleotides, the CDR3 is TGTGCCAGCAGCCTGACCGGGGGCTACACCTTC.

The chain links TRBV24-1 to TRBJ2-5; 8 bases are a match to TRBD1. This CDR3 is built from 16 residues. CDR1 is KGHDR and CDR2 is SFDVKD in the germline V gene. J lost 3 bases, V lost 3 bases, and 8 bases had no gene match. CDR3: CATSDPPRTGKETQYF. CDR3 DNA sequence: TGTGCCACCAGTGATCCACCCCGGACAGGGAAAGAGACCCAGTACTTC.

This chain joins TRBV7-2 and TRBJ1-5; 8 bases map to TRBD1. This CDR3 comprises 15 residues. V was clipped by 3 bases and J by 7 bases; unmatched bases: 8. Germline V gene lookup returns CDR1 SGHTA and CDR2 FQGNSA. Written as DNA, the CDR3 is TGTGCCAGCAGCTTGCGGACAGGGCGTCAGCAGCCCCAGCATTTT. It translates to CASSLRTGRQQPQHF.

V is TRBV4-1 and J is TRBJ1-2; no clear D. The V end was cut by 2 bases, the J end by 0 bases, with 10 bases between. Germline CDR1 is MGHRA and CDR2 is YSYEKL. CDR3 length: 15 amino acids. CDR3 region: CASSQNRLSNYGYTF. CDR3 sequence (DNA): TGCGCCAGCAGCCAAAACAGACTATCTAACTATGGCTACACCTTC.

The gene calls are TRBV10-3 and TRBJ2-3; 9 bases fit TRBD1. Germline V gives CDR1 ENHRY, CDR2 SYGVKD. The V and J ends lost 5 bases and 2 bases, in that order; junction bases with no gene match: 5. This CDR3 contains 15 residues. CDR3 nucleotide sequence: TGTGCCATCAGTCCCGGGACAGGGCCCACAGATACGCAGTATTTT. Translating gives CAISPGTGPTDTQYF.

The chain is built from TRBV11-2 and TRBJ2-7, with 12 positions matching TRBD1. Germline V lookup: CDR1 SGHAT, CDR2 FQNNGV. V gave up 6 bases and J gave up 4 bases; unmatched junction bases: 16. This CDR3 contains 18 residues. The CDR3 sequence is CASRTLRREGQGAYEQYF. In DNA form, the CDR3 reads TGTGCCAGCAGGACACTGCGCAGGGAGGGACAGGGGGCTTACGAGCAGTACTTC.

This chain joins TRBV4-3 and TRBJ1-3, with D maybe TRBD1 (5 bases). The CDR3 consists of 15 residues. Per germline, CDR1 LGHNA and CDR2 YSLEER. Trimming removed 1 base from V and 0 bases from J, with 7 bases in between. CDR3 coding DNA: TGCGCCAGCAGCCAAGTACAGGCCTCTGGAAACACCATATATTTT. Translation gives CASSQVQASGNTIYF.

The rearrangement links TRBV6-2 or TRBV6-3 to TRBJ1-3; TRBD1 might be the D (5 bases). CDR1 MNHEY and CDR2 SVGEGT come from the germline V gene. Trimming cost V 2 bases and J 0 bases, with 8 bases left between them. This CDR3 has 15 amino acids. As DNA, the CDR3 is TGTGCCAGCAGTTACGGCGGGGGCTCTGGAAACACCATATATTTT. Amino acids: CASSYGGGSGNTIYF.

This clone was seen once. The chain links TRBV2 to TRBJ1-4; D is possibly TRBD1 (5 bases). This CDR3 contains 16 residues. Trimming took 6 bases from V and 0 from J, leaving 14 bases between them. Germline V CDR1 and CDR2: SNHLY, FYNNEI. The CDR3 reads CASRAGRLSTNEKLFF. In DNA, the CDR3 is TGTGCCAGCAGGGCGGGACGGCTCTCAACTAATGAAAAACTGTTTTTT. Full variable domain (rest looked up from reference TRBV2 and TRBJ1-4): EPEVTQTPSHQVTQMGQEVILRCVPISNHLYFYWYRQILGQKVEFLVSFYNNEISEKSEIFDDQFSVERPDGSNFTLKIRSTKLEDSAMYFCASRAGRLSTNEKLFFGSGTQLSVL.

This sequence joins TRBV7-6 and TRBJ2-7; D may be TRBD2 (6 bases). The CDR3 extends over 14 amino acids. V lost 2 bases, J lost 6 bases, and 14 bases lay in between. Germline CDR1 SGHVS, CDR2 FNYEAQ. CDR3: CASSLRRELAEQYF. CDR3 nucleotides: TGTGCCAGCAGCTTACGGAGAGAACTAGCCGAGCAGTACTTC.

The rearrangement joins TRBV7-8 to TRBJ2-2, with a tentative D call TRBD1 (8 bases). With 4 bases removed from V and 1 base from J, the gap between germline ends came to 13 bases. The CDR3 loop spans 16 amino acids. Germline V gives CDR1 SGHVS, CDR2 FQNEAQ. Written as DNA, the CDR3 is TGTGCCAGCAGCTCGAGCGGGACAGGGAACACCGGGGAGCTGTTTTTT. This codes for CASSSSGTGNTGELFF.

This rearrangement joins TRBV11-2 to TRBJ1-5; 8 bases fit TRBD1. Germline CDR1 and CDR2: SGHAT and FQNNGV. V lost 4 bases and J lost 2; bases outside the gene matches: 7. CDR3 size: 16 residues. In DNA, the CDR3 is TGTGCCAGCAGCTCTCAGGGGGCTGCGGGCAATCAGCCCCAGCATTTT. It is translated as CASSSQGAAGNQPQHF. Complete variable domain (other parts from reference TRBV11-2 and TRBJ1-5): EAGVAQSPRYKIIEKRQSVAFWCNPISGHATLYWYQQILGQGPKLLIQFQNNGVVDDSQLPKDRFSAERLKGVDSTLKIQPAKLEDSAVYLCASSSQGAAGNQPQHFGDGTRLSIL.

CDR3 region: CASSQGVGGAYEQYF. The CDR3 region has the DNA TGCGCCAGCAGCCAAGGGGTGGGGGGGGCCTACGAGCAGTACTTC. The J gene is TRBJ2-7, the V gene TRBV4-1, with 7 bases identical to TRBD2. Per the germline V gene, CDR1 is MGHRA and CDR2 is YSYEKL. The V segment lost 1 base and the J segment 2 bases; nucleotides outside the gene matches: 5. CDR3 length: 15 residues.

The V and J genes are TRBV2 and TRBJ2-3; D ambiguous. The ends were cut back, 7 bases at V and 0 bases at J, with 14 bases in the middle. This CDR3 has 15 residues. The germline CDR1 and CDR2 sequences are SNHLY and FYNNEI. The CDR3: CASKREAASTDTQYF. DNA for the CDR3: TGTGCCAGCAAGCGTGAGGCAGCGAGCACAGATACGCAGTATTTT.